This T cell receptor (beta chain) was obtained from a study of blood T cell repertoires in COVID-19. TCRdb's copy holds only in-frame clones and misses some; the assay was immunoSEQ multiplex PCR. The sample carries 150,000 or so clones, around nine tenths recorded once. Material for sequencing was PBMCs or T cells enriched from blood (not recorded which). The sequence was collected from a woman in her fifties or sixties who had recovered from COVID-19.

CDR3 coding DNA: TGTGCCAGCAGCCCAAACACGGGTCTACGCACTGAAGCTTTCTTT. Residues: CASSPNTGLRTEAFF. The V call is TRBV5-5, the J call TRBJ1-1; no firm D call. Germline V CDR1 and CDR2: SGHKS, YYEKEE (reference sequence). This CDR3 spans 15 amino acids. V shed 4 bases and J shed 4 bases, with 17 bases lying between them.